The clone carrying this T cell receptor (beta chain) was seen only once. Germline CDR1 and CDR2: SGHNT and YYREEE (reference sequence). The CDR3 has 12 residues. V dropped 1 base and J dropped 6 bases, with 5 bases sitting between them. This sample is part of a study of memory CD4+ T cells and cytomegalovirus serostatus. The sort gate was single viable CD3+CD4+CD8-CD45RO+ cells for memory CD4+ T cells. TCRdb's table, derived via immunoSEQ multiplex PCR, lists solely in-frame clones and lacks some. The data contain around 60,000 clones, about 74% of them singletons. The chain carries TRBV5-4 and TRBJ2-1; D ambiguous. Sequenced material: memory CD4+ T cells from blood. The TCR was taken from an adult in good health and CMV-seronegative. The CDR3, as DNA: TGTGCCAGCAGCTTGCCGTTCAATGAGCAGTTCTTC. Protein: CASSLPFNEQFF.